These 13 T cell receptor beta chains were sequenced from one sample in a study of blood T cell repertoires in COVID-19. TCRdb keeps only in-frame clones here, not all; method: immunoSEQ multiplex PCR. The sample has some 530,000 clones; 75% to 90% are singletons. Sequencing was done on a sample of PBMCs or T cells enriched from blood (not recorded which). Every receptor here comes from a woman aged 55 to 70 who had recovered from COVID-19.

The gene calls are TRBV2 and TRBJ1-1; 7 nucleotides align to TRBD1. The CDR3 is 15 residues long. J gave up 4 bases and V 3 bases, and 8 bases lay outside the gene matches. Germline V gene data show CDR1 as SNHLY and CDR2 as FYNNEI. CDR3 loop: CASSDQGVGGTEAFF. In DNA form, the CDR3 reads TGTGCCAGCAGTGACCAGGGGGTAGGGGGCACTGAAGCTTTCTTT.

The chain combines TRBV11-2 with TRBJ2-7; TRBD2 aligns across 8 bases. With 3 bases clipped from V and 6 bases from J, the junction kept 4 bases outside the gene matches. The germline V gene encodes CDR1 SGHAT and CDR2 FQNNGV. The CDR3 extends over 13 amino acids. As DNA, the CDR3 is TGTGCCAGCAGCTTCAGCGGGGGAGGCGAGCAGTACTTC. Translating it yields CASSFSGGGEQYF.

This chain joins TRBV6-1 and TRBJ1-2; 11 bases match TRBD1. The CDR3 consists of 16 residues. CDR1 and CDR2 from the germline V gene are MNHNS and SASEGT. V lost 3 bases and J lost 4; bases outside the gene matches: 7. CDR3 DNA sequence: TGTGCCAGCAGTGAGGACAGGGGGCTTAATAGCTATGGCTACACCTTC. Translation gives CASSEDRGLNSYGYTF.

The chain couples TRBV10-3 to TRBJ2-3; 7 positions agree with TRBD1. The CDR3 loop spans 17 amino acids. CDR1 ENHRY and CDR2 SYGVKD come from the germline V gene. V was clipped by 11 bases and J by 1 base; unmatched bases: 18. CDR3 in amino acids: CALAAQGGDLGTDTQYF. The CDR3 DNA is TGTGCCCTCGCCGCCCAAGGGGGCGATTTAGGCACAGATACGCAGTATTTT.

V gene TRBV11-2 combines with J gene TRBJ1-1; unclear D gene. V gave up 5 bases and J gave up 3 bases, with 16 bases separating them. The germline CDR1 and CDR2 sequences are SGHAT and FQNNGV. The CDR3 extends over 15 amino acids. DNA of the CDR3: TGTGCCAGCAGCCCTGTAAACGGCCGGGACACTGAAGCTTTCTTT. As protein: CASSPVNGRDTEAFF.

The chain uses TRBV6-5 and TRBJ1-4; the D gene is possibly TRBD1 (6 bases). The CDR3 extends over 13 amino acids. The germline V gene encodes CDR1 MNHEY and CDR2 SVGAGI. The V and J ends lost 9 bases and 6 bases respectively, with 14 bases between them. The CDR3 DNA follows: TGTGCCAGTCGGACAGCTCGGCATGAAAAACTGTTTTTT. Protein product: CASRTARHEKLFF.

This chain connects TRBV5-6 to TRBJ2-7; 8 nucleotides align to TRBD1. Germline values: CDR1 SGHDT, CDR2 YYEEEE. The junction had 5 bases not matched to a gene; V was cut back by 4 bases and J by 5 bases. This CDR3 has 13 amino acids. Here the CDR3 reads CASSPGTGHEQYV. The CDR3 nucleotides read TGTGCCAGCAGCCCAGGGACAGGCCACGAGCAGTACGTC.

CDR3 sequence reads: CASSIYGATEAFF. The DNA of the CDR3 is TGTGCCAGCAGCATATATGGGGCCACTGAAGCTTTCTTT. V usage is TRBV7-2 and J usage is TRBJ1-1; TRBD1 might be the D (5 bases). This CDR3 region has 13 residues. Trimming shortened V by 5 bases and J by 4 bases, and 11 bases separated the two germline ends. CDR1 is SGHTA, CDR2 FQGNSA, per germline.

The chain is built from TRBV16 and TRBJ1-2; D remains ambiguous. The CDR3 is made up of 14 amino acids. Germline CDR1 is KGHSY and CDR2 is FQNENV. V lost 4 bases and J lost 6, with 15 bases in between. In DNA, the CDR3 is TGTGCCAGCAGCCTAAGGACGGGAATCAATGGCTACACCTTC. It yields the protein CASSLRTGINGYTF.

The rearrangement joins TRBV30 to TRBJ1-5; TRBD1 is a possible D gene (5 bases). Germline V gene lookup returns CDR1 GTSNPN and CDR2 SVGIG (reference sequence). The V and J ends lost 0 bases and 4 bases respectively, with 22 bases between them. CDR3 length: 18 residues. For the CDR3, the DNA is TGTGCCTGGAGTGTAAGGTTAGTAGGGGATGAGTGGAATCAGCCCCAGCATTTT. Translation gives CAWSVRLVGDEWNQPQHF. The variable domain in full, completed from reference TRBV30 and TRBJ1-5, reads SQTIHQWPATLVQPVGSPLSLECTVEGTSNPNLYWYRQAAGRGLQLLFYSVGIGQISSEVPQNLSASRPQDRQFILSSKKLLLSDSGFYLCAWSVRLVGDEWNQPQHFGDGTRLSIL.

In its sample, this clone was seen a few times. The chain links TRBV12-3 or TRBV12-4 to TRBJ1-1; 7 bases are shared with TRBD1. The length of the CDR3 is 13 residues. The V and J ends lost 3 bases and 5 bases, in that order; junction bases with no gene match: 3. The CDR3 spells CASSFTQGTEAFF. The CDR3 DNA reads TGTGCCAGCAGTTTCACACAGGGGACTGAAGCTTTCTTT.

In this sample, this clone turned up many times. J is TRBJ2-1 and V is TRBV7-6; D may be TRBD1 (6 bases). The ends were cut back, 4 bases at V and 7 bases at J, with 14 bases in the middle. The CDR3 totals 14 residues. CDR1 is SGHVS, CDR2 FNYEAQ, per germline. The CDR3 DNA reads TGTGCCAGCAGCTCCACAGGGTTGGGGAATGAGCAGTTCTTC. Translated: CASSSTGLGNEQFF.

The chain couples TRBV15 to TRBJ2-6; 7 bases agree with TRBD1. V shed 1 base and J 2 bases; nucleotides not matched to a gene: 17. This CDR3 comprises 21 residues. Germline assignment: CDR1 LNHNV and CDR2 YYDKDF (reference sequence). This CDR3 reads CATSRGQGSAANIAGANVLTF. The CDR3 DNA is TGTGCCACCAGCAGAGGACAGGGTTCCGCTGCGAATATTGCTGGGGCCAACGTCCTGACTTTC.